These 27 T cell receptor beta chains originate from one sample sequenced in a study of glioma-infiltrating T cells. Amplification of TCR alpha and beta CDR3 regions from RNA used iRepertoire nested multiplex PCR. TCRdb processed the multiplex PCR reads anew with MiXCR; each CDR3 protein has one entry. The profile shows about 130,000 distinct CDR3 sequences, approximately 25% of them singletons. The sequencing sample was made of glioma tissue, nonneoplastic brain tissue, or PBMCs (not recorded which). These receptors originate from a human donor with low-grade glioma or glioblastoma, undergoing nonglioma brain surgery, or in good health (not recorded which).

On this clonotype itself: The junction departs from germline at one end; a sequencing error may be responsible. This sequence joins TRBV20-1 and TRBJ1-6; perhaps TRBD1 as D (6 bases). This CDR3 is 16 amino acids long. Germline values: CDR1 DFQATT, CDR2 SNEGSKA (reference sequence). The CDR3 region has the DNA TGCAGTACTCAGATCACGGGACACTCCTATAATTCACACCTCCACTTT. It encodes CSTQITGHSYNSHLHF.

The table lists this clonotype with many counts. This rearrangement joins TRBV14 to TRBJ2-2; no firm D call. V lost 1 base, J lost 2 bases, and 8 bases lay in between. Germline V gene data show CDR1 as SGHDN and CDR2 as FVKESK. This CDR3 comprises 15 residues. CDR3 in DNA: TGTGCCAGCAGCCAAGGTTCACGCAACACCGGGGAGCTGTTTTTT. It yields the protein CASSQGSRNTGELFF.

This clonotype has a handful of counts. V usage is TRBV12-3 or TRBV12-4 and J usage is TRBJ1-1; 10 bases align to TRBD1. Unmatched junction bases numbered 11, after V lost 2 bases and J lost 5 bases. This CDR3 has 17 amino acids. The CDR3 DNA reads TGTGCCAGCAGTTTATCTTGGGGGGGGACAGGGGTAACTGAAGCTTTCTTT. It encodes CASSLSWGGTGVTEAFF.

The sample holds a few counts of this clonotype. V is TRBV18 and J is TRBJ2-5; D not resolved. CDR3 size: 13 residues. Germline V CDR1 and CDR2: KGHSH, LQKENI. V was clipped by 3 bases and J by 3 bases, with 8 bases between them. CDR3 in amino acids: CASSPSTKETQYF. In DNA form, the CDR3 reads TGTGCCAGCTCACCTTCGACGAAAGAGACCCAGTACTTC.

This clonotype was observed many times. J is TRBJ2-3 and V is TRBV27; either TRBD1 or TRBD2 may supply D (5 bases each). The V end was cut by 3 bases, the J end by 0 bases, with 13 bases between. The length of the CDR3 is 16 residues. CDR1 and CDR2 (germline): MNHEY, SMNVEV (reference sequence). Written as DNA, the CDR3 is TGTGCCAGCAGTTTTTCCGGGGCTACTAGCACAGATACGCAGTATTTT. Translated, it gives CASSFSGATSTDTQYF.

The table lists this clonotype with many counts. The chain has TRBV29-1 and TRBJ2-5; D perhaps matches TRBD1 (5 bases). The V and J ends lost 5 bases and 5 bases respectively, with 21 bases between them. The CDR3 sequence is 15 residues long. Germline CDR1 reads SQVTM; CDR2 reads ANQGSEA. The CDR3 loop is CSVTFRQMAQETQYF. CDR3 nucleotides: TGCAGCGTTACTTTTCGACAGATGGCGCAGGAGACCCAGTACTTC.

This clonotype was recorded a few times. The chain is built from TRBV7-9 and TRBJ1-4, with TRBD1 matching 9 bases. The germline gives CDR1 SEHNR, CDR2 FQNEAQ (reference sequence). Unmatched junction bases numbered 6, after V lost 5 bases and J lost 5 bases. The CDR3 runs to 15 residues. As DNA, the CDR3 is TGTGCCAGCAGCCTCATGGGACAGGGAAATGAAAAACTGTTTTTT. Protein: CASSLMGQGNEKLFF.

This clonotype was detected many times. The chain carries TRBV14 and TRBJ1-6, with D possibly TRBD1 on 5 matching bases. Per the germline V gene, CDR1 is SGHDN and CDR2 is FVKESK. V shed 4 bases and J shed 10 bases, with 17 bases lying between them. The CDR3 spans 15 residues. CDR3 nucleotide sequence: TGTGCCAGCAGCCCGACCGGCGGCGGGGGGTCACCCCTCCACTTT. Its translation: CASSPTGGGGSPLHF.

This clonotype was picked up many times. The gene calls are TRBV4-1 and TRBJ1-2; tentative D call: TRBD1 (6 bases). The germline gives CDR1 MGHRA, CDR2 YSYEKL. This CDR3 region has 16 residues. Trimming removed 0 bases from V and 3 bases from J, with 14 bases in between. CDR3 nucleotides: TGCGCCAGCAGCCAAGATGGGCGGGGGCCGGACTATGGCTACACCTTC. It is translated as CASSQDGRGPDYGYTF.

This clonotype was observed a handful of times. In DNA form, the CDR3 reads TGTGCCAGCAGCTTGCTTTCGGGGGCAGATACGCAGTATTTT. Its translation is CASSLLSGADTQYF. The genes are TRBV7-9 and TRBJ2-3; possible D gene TRBD2, 6 bases. Deletions cut 3 bases from V and 4 bases from J, with 11 bases between. This CDR3 spans 14 amino acids. The germline V gene encodes CDR1 SEHNR and CDR2 FQNEAQ (reference sequence).

In its sample, this clonotype was seen many times. The CDR3 loop reads CASAGTSGRGPLEQYF. CDR3 coding DNA: TGTGCCAGCGCCGGGACTAGCGGGAGAGGCCCCCTCGAGCAGTACTTC. This chain links TRBV27 with TRBJ2-7; TRBD2 aligns across 14 bases. V lost 8 bases, J lost 6 bases, and 12 bases stayed unmatched. The CDR3 covers 16 residues. CDR1 is MNHEY and CDR2 is SMNVEV in the germline V gene (reference sequence).

Worth noting for this clonotype: One end of the junction does not line up with germline, which may come from a read error. The gene calls are TRBV5-1 and TRBJ1-5; D not resolved. In germline, CDR1 is SGHRS, CDR2 YFSETQ. The CDR3 is made up of 18 amino acids. In nucleotides, the CDR3 is TGCGCCAGCAGCTTGAGACCGTCTGACCGGGTTAGCGATCAGTCCCAGCATTTT. The encoded protein is CASSLRPSDRVSDQSQHF.

Many counts were recorded for this clonotype. The J gene is TRBJ1-1, the V gene TRBV6-2 or TRBV6-3; 7 bases are a match to TRBD1. The CDR3 spans 21 residues. The V segment lost 2 bases and the J segment 0 bases; nucleotides outside the gene matches: 21. CDR1 and CDR2 from the germline V gene are MNHEY and SVGEGT. CDR3 amino acids: CASSYPGTVKLGDNMNTEAFF. Here the CDR3 DNA reads TGTGCCAGCAGTTACCCCGGGACAGTGAAGTTAGGGGATAATATGAACACTGAAGCTTTCTTT.

This clonotype was recorded many times. The CDR3 DNA reads as TGTGCCAGCAGTTTTGATTGGACAGGGGGGAACCAAGAGACCCAGTACTTC. Encoded protein: CASSFDWTGGNQETQYF. The chain is built from TRBV28 and TRBJ2-5; TRBD1 matches 10 bases. Trimming at V came to 3 bases and at J to 0 bases, leaving 7 bases not matched to a gene. Germline CDR1 and CDR2: MDHEN and SYDVKM. This CDR3 has 17 residues. Together with reference TRBV28 and TRBJ2-5, the CDR3 gives the full variable domain: DVKVTQSSRYLVKRTGEKVFLECVQDMDHENMFWYRQDPGLGLRLIYFSYDVKMKEKGDIPEGYSVSREKKERFSLILESASTNQTSMYLCASSFDWTGGNQETQYFGPGTRLLVL.

V is TRBV5-1 and J is TRBJ1-3; D gene ambiguous. Germline V gives CDR1 SGHRS, CDR2 YFSETQ. This CDR3 spans 13 amino acids. Trimming stripped 0 bases from V and 2 bases from J, with 3 bases between. The CDR3 is CASSLGAGNTIYF. The CDR3 DNA follows: TGCGCCAGCAGCTTGGGGGCTGGAAACACCATATATTTT.

The J gene is TRBJ1-1, the V gene TRBV5-8; no definite D call. The CDR3 spans 14 residues. Per germline, CDR1 SGHTS and CDR2 YDEGEE. The V end was cut by 0 bases, the J end by 4 bases, with 10 bases between. The CDR3 region has the DNA TGTGCCAGCAGCTTGGAAGCTGCACTCACTGAAGCTTTCTTT. Its translation is CASSLEAALTEAFF.

Details on this clonotype: An end of the junction differs from the germline gene, which may be a read error. The J gene is TRBJ1-2, the V gene TRBV7-2; the D is unclear. The CDR3 consists of 13 residues. In germline, CDR1 is SGHTA, CDR2 FQGNSA. Written as DNA, the CDR3 is TGTGCCGGCAGCCACCCCGAGGGAGTTGGCTACACCTTC. It specifies CAGSHPEGVGYTF.

The chain joins TRBV29-1 to TRBJ2-5, with TRBD2 identical over 7 bases. With V trimmed by 2 bases and J by 5 bases, 5 bases remained unmatched. This CDR3 region has 13 residues. The germline V gene encodes CDR1 SQVTM and CDR2 ANQGSEA. CDR3 sequence: CSVERQGGETQYF. The CDR3 DNA is TGCAGCGTTGAAAGGCAGGGAGGGGAGACCCAGTACTTC.

Turning to this clonotype: A much larger clone sits a single nucleotide away, making a read error possible. The chain has TRBV7-2 and TRBJ2-3; the match to TRBD1 covers 10 bases. Gene TRBJ2-7 matches the end of the DNA better, so the J call may be wrong. This CDR3 is 14 amino acids long. Germline V gene sequence: CDR1 SGHTA, CDR2 FQGNSA. CDR3 DNA: TGTGCCAGCACCCTGGGACAGGGGAACCACGGGCAGTACTTC. This gives the protein CASTLGQGNHGQYF.

This clonotype came up many times. The J gene is TRBJ2-7, the V gene TRBV4-3; tentative D call: TRBD1 (5 bases). CDR1 and CDR2 (germline): LGHNA, YSLEER. The CDR3 covers 14 residues. The germline V and J ends were trimmed by 0 bases and 4 bases, with 10 bases remaining between them. CDR3 in DNA: TGCGCCAGCAGCCAAGATCGGGCAGGGTACGAGCAGTACTTC. Encoded protein: CASSQDRAGYEQYF.

This clonotype was counted at least ten times. This rearrangement joins TRBV27 to TRBJ2-1; 13 bases are shared with TRBD2. The CDR3 contains 18 residues. Germline lookup yields CDR1 MNHEY and CDR2 SMNVEV (reference sequence). J was trimmed by 6 bases and V by 1 base; bases with no gene match: 9. The CDR3 is CASSLYGAGLAGVNEQFF. CDR3 DNA: TGTGCCAGCAGTTTATATGGCGCCGGACTAGCGGGAGTCAATGAGCAGTTCTTC.

This clonotype was counted ten times or more. The gene calls are TRBV7-6 and TRBJ2-3; no clear D. Per the germline V gene, CDR1 is SGHVS and CDR2 is FNYEAQ. The length of the CDR3 is 14 residues. Trimming took 6 bases from V and 4 from J, leaving 14 bases between them. The CDR3 reads CASRPGPAADTQYF. The CDR3 coding sequence is TGTGCCAGCAGACCCGGGCCCGCCGCAGATACGCAGTATTTT.

As to this clonotype: Mismatch with germline at one junction end may stem from a read error. The V and J genes are TRBV5-4 and TRBJ2-7; maybe TRBD1 (6 bases). The CDR3 totals 15 residues. In germline, CDR1 is SGHNT, CDR2 YYREEE (reference sequence). In DNA, the CDR3 is TGTGCCAGCAGCTTAGGCAGGGGATTCTCCTACGAGAAGTACTTC. Translation gives CASSLGRGFSYEKYF.

A note on this clonotype: This may arise from a read error, as a much more abundant clone is one base away. This chain uses TRBV19 with TRBJ1-5; TRBD1 matches 7 bases. The CDR3 extends over 13 amino acids. Germline V CDR1 and CDR2: LNHDA, SQIVND (reference sequence). CDR3 in DNA: TGTGCCAGTAAAGGCCAGGGGGATCATCCCCAGCATTTT. This encodes CASKGQGDHPQHF.

This clonotype was counted at least ten times. J is TRBJ2-2 and V is TRBV7-2, with 11 bases lining up with TRBD2. Germline V gives CDR1 SGHTA, CDR2 FQGNSA. This CDR3 region has 16 residues. V was pared by 3 bases and J by 3 bases, with 3 bases of the junction left unmatched. The CDR3 reads CASSFLSGRDTGELFF. The DNA of the CDR3 is TGTGCCAGCAGCTTTCTTAGCGGGAGGGACACCGGGGAGCTGTTTTTT.

This clonotype was picked up many times. The chain combines TRBV7-2 with TRBJ2-3, with D uncertain. Trimming took 4 bases from V and 1 from J, leaving 6 bases between them. Germline CDR1 is SGHTA and CDR2 is FQGNSA. This CDR3 is built from 13 residues. This chain's CDR3 is CASSSVGTDTQYF. Written as DNA, the CDR3 is TGTGCCAGCAGCTCCGTCGGCACAGATACGCAGTATTTT.

A word on this clonotype: Without the conserved terminal phenylalanine or tryptophan, this CDR3 likely stems from a read error. It is unclear where the CDR3 begins or ends on the DNA, so no DNA is shown, and the CDR3 is as TCRdb lists it. This rearrangement joins TRBV11-2 to TRBJ1-1. In germline, CDR1 is SGHAT, CDR2 FQNNGV. The CDR3 is 15 amino acids in total, end residues counted. The CDR3 sequence: CASSLGDERSYAALY.